This TCR beta chain was captured in a study of T cell changes during pregnancy in multiple sclerosis. Clones were read by immunoSEQ multiplex PCR, and TCRdb kept only the in-frame ones, dropping some. In the table there are 39,000 or so clones, about nine tenths of which are singletons. The sample was CD4+ T cells from peripheral blood mononuclear cells, taken after pregnancy. The clonotype comes from a female donor in good health, enrolled as a control in a pregnancy study.

CDR3 in amino acids: CASSAGQGGTDTQYF. The CDR3 DNA follows: TGTGCCAGCAGCGCAGGACAGGGGGGAACAGATACGCAGTATTTT. The V call is TRBV7-9, the J call TRBJ2-3; 10 bases match TRBD1. Germline loops: CDR1 SEHNR, CDR2 FQNEAQ (reference sequence). There are 15 residues in the CDR3. V lost 5 bases and J lost 3; bases outside the gene matches: 5.